Below, 20 T cell receptor beta chains from the same sample are listed, as sequenced in a study of persistence of HIV-infected CD4 T cells. These receptors have no known antigen. Stimulation used approximately 10 ug/mL lysate from CMV-infected fibroblasts. CD40L-negative CD69-negative CD45RO-high memory CD4+ T cells were sorted as populations depleted of antigen-responding cells. The libraries were made with immunoSEQ version 4 in survey mode. Clones were sequenced by immunoSEQ multiplex PCR, and TCRdb holds only the in-frame ones, with some missing. The profile shows tens of thousands of clones, roughly 82% of them singletons. This specimen was CD4+ T cells sorted from PBMCs after roughly 18-hour stimulation, taken from a patient who received antiretroviral therapy. The receptors shown here come from an adult man with HIV who was CMV-seropositive.

The CDR3 reads CASCTSDGGAGEQYF. For the CDR3, the DNA is TGTGCCAGCTGCACCTCGGACGGGGGCGCGGGCGAGCAGTACTTC. V and J are TRBV25-1 and TRBJ2-7; tentatively, D is TRBD1 or TRBD2 (6 bases each). CDR3 length equals 15 residues. Trimming took 8 bases from V and 6 from J, leaving 23 bases between them. Germline CDR1 reads MGHDK; CDR2 reads SYGVNS.

Here the CDR3 reads CATKGPPLDNEKLFF. Written as DNA, the CDR3 is TGTGCCACCAAGGGACCTCCCCTTGATAATGAAAAACTGTTTTTT. This rearrangement joins TRBV24-1 to TRBJ1-4; D possibly corresponds to TRBD1 (5 bases). Germline V lookup: CDR1 KGHDR, CDR2 SFDVKD. The germline V and J ends were trimmed by 8 bases and 4 bases, with 16 bases remaining between them. The CDR3 consists of 15 residues.

V usage is TRBV3-1 (or the pseudogene TRBV3-2) and J usage is TRBJ2-6, with D uncertain. Germline assignment: CDR1 LGHDT and CDR2 YNNKEL (reference sequence). Trimming removed 4 bases at V and 0 bases at J, with 13 bases between. The CDR3 has 17 residues. CDR3 in DNA: TGTGCCAGCAGCCTCCCCGTCGGGTTCTCTGGGGCCAACGTCCTGACTTTC. It codes for CASSLPVGFSGANVLTF.

The rearrangement joins TRBV5-4 to TRBJ2-3; D may be TRBD2 (5 bases). Germline assignment: CDR1 SGHNT and CDR2 YYREEE (reference sequence). The CDR3 contains 15 residues. Trimming removed 4 bases from V and 3 bases from J, with 15 bases in between. Here the CDR3 DNA reads TGTGCCAGCAGCCGTACTAGTATAGGAACAGATACGCAGTATTTT. Its translation: CASSRTSIGTDTQYF.

V and J are TRBV7-9 and TRBJ2-7; TRBD2 matches 9 bases. The CDR3 runs 15 residues. The junction had 9 bases not matched to a gene; V was cut back by 5 bases and J by 4 bases. CDR1 is SEHNR and CDR2 is FQNEAQ in the germline V gene (reference sequence). CDR3 region: CASSISSGAVYEQYF. DNA for the CDR3: TGTGCCAGCAGCATCTCTAGCGGGGCGGTATACGAGCAGTACTTC.

The V gene is TRBV27, the J gene TRBJ2-3; the match to TRBD2 covers 15 bases. This CDR3 has 17 residues. Germline trimming cut 3 bases from V and 3 bases from J; bases unmatched to any gene: 4. In germline, CDR1 is MNHEY, CDR2 SMNVEV (reference sequence). The CDR3 DNA sequence: TGTGCCAGCAGTTTCCTCGGGACTAGCGGGGGGACAGATACGCAGTATTTT. It translates to CASSFLGTSGGTDTQYF.

This clone was counted only a few times. This chain connects TRBV10-1 to TRBJ1-2; a possible D gene is TRBD1 (5 bases). The CDR3 is 13 residues long. Per the germline V gene, CDR1 is WNHNN and CDR2 is SYGVQD (reference sequence). V was cut by 5 bases and J by 5 bases, with 12 bases left in between. The CDR3 DNA reads TGCGCCAGCAGTTCCGGGACGAGATATGGCTACACCTTC. Its protein product is CASSSGTRYGYTF.

The genes are TRBV28 and TRBJ2-3; D is ambiguous. The CDR3 extends over 13 amino acids. Germline V gene sequence: CDR1 MDHEN, CDR2 SYDVKM. The V and J ends lost 5 bases and 2 bases respectively, with 8 bases between them. CDR3 loop: CASSLTPTDTQYF. CDR3 DNA: TGTGCCAGCAGTCTAACTCCCACAGATACGCAGTATTTT.

This clone occurred a few times. The V and J genes are TRBV5-4 and TRBJ1-4; a possible D gene is TRBD1 (5 bases). The CDR3 length is 15 residues. The germline CDR1 and CDR2 sequences are SGHNT and YYREEE (reference sequence). V lost 0 bases to trimming and J lost 2 bases, with 8 bases between them. CDR3 sequence: CASSLGRGTNEKLFF. CDR3 nucleotides: TGTGCCAGCAGCTTGGGCCGGGGGACTAATGAAAAACTGTTTTTT.

This clone was picked up a small number of times. The rearrangement links TRBV28 to TRBJ2-7; D is ambiguous. The CDR3 extends over 14 amino acids. Germline V lookup: CDR1 MDHEN, CDR2 SYDVKM. V dropped 9 bases and J dropped 2 bases, with 17 bases sitting between them. CDR3 nucleotide sequence: TGTGCCAGTCAAACCACCGGACGGACCTACGAGCAGTACTTC. As protein: CASQTTGRTYEQYF.

The V call is TRBV7-9, the J call TRBJ1-1, with TRBD1 as a possible D gene (6 bases). V dropped 2 bases and J dropped 0 bases, with 16 bases sitting between them. From germline, CDR1 is SEHNR and CDR2 FQNEAQ (reference sequence). CDR3 length: 17 residues. CDR3 protein: CASSLWGGGRLNTEAFF. The CDR3 nucleotides read TGTGCCAGCAGCTTATGGGGGGGCGGCAGACTGAACACTGAAGCTTTCTTT. Looking up the rest from reference TRBV7-9 and TRBJ1-1 gives the full variable domain: DTGVSQNPRHKITKRGQNVTFRCDPISEHNRLYWYRQTLGQGPEFLTYFQNEAQLEKSRLLSDRFSAERPKGSFSTLEIQRTEQGDSAMYLCASSLWGGGRLNTEAFFGQGTRLTVV.

The V call is TRBV29-1, the J call TRBJ2-3; TRBD1 matches 11 bases. The V gene end was trimmed by 4 bases and the J gene end by 6 bases; junction bases not matched to a gene: 6. CDR3 length equals 14 residues. The germline V gene has CDR1 SQVTM and CDR2 ANQGSEA. The CDR3 is CSVVRTGGVDTQYF. CDR3 DNA: TGCAGCGTTGTGAGGACAGGGGGCGTTGATACGCAGTATTTT.

The chain links TRBV29-1 to TRBJ1-2; 7 nucleotides match TRBD1. V gave up 7 bases and J gave up 0 bases; unmatched junction bases: 5. CDR3 length: 13 amino acids. CDR1 is SQVTM and CDR2 is ANQGSEA in the germline V gene. CDR3 residues: CSALGQTNYGYTF. In DNA form, the CDR3 reads TGCAGCGCCCTGGGACAGACTAACTATGGCTACACCTTC. The full variable domain, its missing parts supplied by reference TRBV29-1 and TRBJ1-2, is SAVISQKPSRDICQRGTSLTIQCQVDSQVTMMFWYRQQPGQSLTLIATANQGSEATYESGFVIDKFPISRPNLTFSTLTVSNMSPEDSSIYLCSALGQTNYGYTFGSGTRLTVV.

The CDR3 DNA reads as TGTGCCAGCAGCTTGTTTCTAGGTCGGCGAAACGAGCAGTACTTC. Its protein product is CASSLFLGRRNEQYF. The chain couples TRBV5-6 to TRBJ2-7; D remains unclear. The V gene lost 1 base and the J gene lost 5 bases, with 16 bases spanning the gap. This CDR3 contains 15 residues. CDR1 is SGHDT, CDR2 YYEEEE, per germline. Combining the CDR3 with reference TRBV5-6 and TRBJ2-7 gives the whole variable domain DAGVTQSPTHLIKTRGQQVTLRCSPKSGHDTVSWYQQALGQGPQFIFQYYEEEERQRGNFPDRFSGHQFPNYSSELNVNALLLGDSALYLCASSLFLGRRNEQYFGPGTRLTVT.

This clone was seen more than once but under ten times. J is TRBJ1-3 and V is TRBV19; D gene uncertain. This CDR3 comprises 16 residues. The germline V gene encodes CDR1 LNHDA and CDR2 SQIVND (reference sequence). Trimming removed 7 bases at V and 0 bases at J, with 16 bases between. The CDR3 loop is CASNGKRVSSGNTIYF. CDR3 DNA: TGTGCCAGTAATGGGAAGAGGGTCAGCTCTGGAAACACCATATATTTT. Looking up the rest from reference TRBV19 and TRBJ1-3 gives the full variable domain: DGGITQSPKYLFRKEGQNVTLSCEQNLNHDAMYWYRQDPGQGLRLIYYSQIVNDFQKGDIAEGYSVSREKKESFPLTVTSAQKNPTAFYLCASNGKRVSSGNTIYFGEGSWLTVV.

In this sample, this clone turned up once. This rearrangement joins TRBV7-9 to TRBJ2-3, with D perhaps matching TRBD2 (6 bases). V shed 1 base and J shed 14 bases, with 13 bases lying between them. This CDR3 comprises 12 residues. The V gene's germline CDR1 is SEHNR and CDR2 FQNEAQ (reference sequence). The CDR3 bases are TGTGCCAGCAGCTTAGAACTAGCCGGCGCGTATTTT. It codes for CASSLELAGAYF.

CDR3 in DNA: TGCGCCAGCAGCTTGGTTAGCGGGGGAGCCTACGAGCAGTACTTC. This codes for CASSLVSGGAYEQYF. The rearrangement links TRBV5-1 to TRBJ2-7; 9 nucleotides match TRBD2. Germline CDR1 is SGHRS and CDR2 is YFSETQ. The CDR3 length is 15 residues. The ends lost 0 bases at V and 2 bases at J; junction bases unmatched: 3.

This chain links TRBV9 with TRBJ1-2; D uncertain. The germline V gene has CDR1 SGDLS and CDR2 YYNGEE. With 3 bases removed from V and 4 bases from J, the gap between germline ends came to 7 bases. CDR3 length equals 12 residues. CDR3 in amino acids: CASSGTGYGYTF. The CDR3 bases are TGTGCCAGCAGCGGGACGGGCTATGGCTACACCTTC.

This clone was seen a single time. The J gene is TRBJ2-1, the V gene TRBV6-5; maybe TRBD1 (5 bases). The CDR3 consists of 13 residues. Germline V gives CDR1 MNHEY, CDR2 SVGAGI. V was clipped by 6 bases and J by 4 bases, with 10 bases between them. CDR3 DNA: TGTGCCAGCAGCGCCTCAGGGTACAATGAGCAGTTCTTC. Protein product: CASSASGYNEQFF.

The CDR3 spells CASRLNTGELFF. CDR3 in DNA: TGCGCCAGCCGATTGAACACCGGGGAGCTGTTTTTT. V is TRBV5-1 and J is TRBJ2-2; D is unresolved. Germline V lookup: CDR1 SGHRS, CDR2 YFSETQ. Between the trimmed V and J ends, which lost 7 bases and 1 base, there was a span of 5 bases. CDR3 length: 12 amino acids. Based on the CDR3 plus reference TRBV5-1 and TRBJ2-2, the full variable domain is KAGVTQTPRYLIKTRGQQVTLSCSPISGHRSVSWYQQTPGQGLQFLFEYFSETQRNKGNFPGRFSGRQFSNSRSEMNVSTLELGDSALYLCASRLNTGELFFGEGSRLTVL.